This passage covers 17 T cell receptor beta chains from one sample sequenced in a study of blood T cell repertoires in COVID-19 (dated by TCRdb to about 2020). Preparation of the library involved the immunoSEQ multiplex PCR assay. What TCRdb holds here is the immuneACCESS table cut down to in-frame rearrangements. Part of the clones is not present; checked against another copy, under half of the missing clones reflect an unresolved V gene, and the others are unexplained. For this sample the table gives about 81,000 clones, of which approximately 90% were detected only once. The ten biggest clones cover 1% to 1.5% of the sample. Sequenced sample: PBMCs or T cells enriched from blood (not recorded which). Receptors were obtained from a woman aged 45-59 years with acute COVID-19.

The V and J genes are TRBV12-5 and TRBJ1-6, with TRBD1 matching over 10 bases. Looked up from germline, CDR1 is LGHNT and CDR2 is FRNRAP. Losses at the gene ends were 4 bases for V and 7 bases for J; bases not matched to a gene: 4. The CDR3 spans 15 residues. The CDR3 region is CASGWDRGGNSPLHF. CDR3 DNA sequence: TGTGCTAGTGGTTGGGACAGGGGTGGCAATTCACCCCTCCACTTT.

This rearrangement joins TRBV5-4 to TRBJ1-1, with TRBD1 as a possible D gene (6 bases). Per the germline V gene, CDR1 is SGHNT and CDR2 is YYREEE (reference sequence). Trimming cost V 2 bases and J 4 bases, with 9 bases left between them. This CDR3 is built from 13 residues. The CDR3, as DNA: TGTGCCAGCAGCTTCGGACAGATCACTGAAGCTTTCTTT. Its translation: CASSFGQITEAFF.

In regard to this clone: One junction end disagrees with the germline gene, perhaps due to a read error. The chain uses TRBV7-8 and TRBJ2-7, with 7 positions matching TRBD1. Germline V gene data show CDR1 as SGHVS and CDR2 as FQNEAQ. The CDR3 sequence is 14 residues long. CDR3 nucleotides: TGTGCCAGCAGCCCCCCGGGACAGCCCGTATTTTACGACTTC. Amino acids: CASSPPGQPVFYDF.

The CDR3 spells CASSLCVSASGRGEQYF. As DNA, the CDR3 is TGTGCCAGCAGCTTATGTGTCTCGGCTAGCGGGAGGGGCGAGCAGTACTTC. This sequence joins TRBV7-3 and TRBJ2-7, with 12 positions matching TRBD2. Losses at the gene ends were 2 bases for V and 6 bases for J; bases not matched to a gene: 11. The germline gives CDR1 SGHTA, CDR2 FQGTGA. The CDR3 sequence is 17 residues long.

The V call is TRBV6-5, the J call TRBJ1-6, with 7 positions matching TRBD1. Germline CDR1 and CDR2: MNHEY and SVGAGI. After removal of 4 bases from V and 6 bases from J, the junction contained 6 bases not matched to a gene. The CDR3 is 15 amino acids. The CDR3 here is CASSLTGTANSPLHF. In DNA form, the CDR3 reads TGTGCCAGCAGTTTAACCGGGACAGCTAATTCACCCCTCCACTTT.

This chain connects TRBV19 to TRBJ2-7; D may be TRBD2 (5 bases). Looked up from germline, CDR1 is LNHDA and CDR2 is SQIVND (reference sequence). The V end was cut by 5 bases, the J end by 4 bases, with 18 bases between. The CDR3 spans 15 residues. CDR3 nucleotides: TGTGCCAGTAGTCCCCAAGAGACGGGGAGATACGAGCAGTACTTC. Amino acid sequence: CASSPQETGRYEQYF.

This chain uses TRBV10-3 with TRBJ2-5; 9 bases agree with TRBD1. CDR1 and CDR2 from the germline V gene are ENHRY and SYGVKD. The CDR3 loop spans 15 amino acids. J was trimmed by 5 bases and V by 6 bases; bases with no gene match: 10. CDR3 DNA: TGTGCCATCAGCGATGGGGGACAGGGTCCGGAGACCCAGTACTTC. Translation gives CAISDGGQGPETQYF.

The chain uses TRBV4-3 and TRBJ1-6; 8 bases match TRBD1. The CDR3 is 16 residues long. V lost 1 base, J lost 6 bases, and 5 bases stayed unmatched. Germline values: CDR1 LGHNA, CDR2 YSLEER. CDR3 residues: CASSQGTGRGNSPLHF. CDR3 coding DNA: TGCGCCAGCAGCCAAGGGACAGGGCGAGGTAATTCACCCCTCCACTTT.

The chain employs TRBV4-2 and TRBJ1-3; perhaps TRBD1 as D (6 bases). This CDR3 has 16 residues. The V gene's germline CDR1 is LGHNA and CDR2 YNFKEQ. V was pared by 1 base and J by 4 bases, with 14 bases between. The CDR3: CASSQGYGGLGNTIYF. The CDR3 coding sequence is TGTGCCAGCAGCCAAGGTTACGGGGGGCTCGGAAACACCATATATTTT.

The chain joins TRBV6-5 to TRBJ1-2; a possible D gene is TRBD1 (5 bases). CDR1 and CDR2 from the germline V gene are MNHEY and SVGAGI. V shed 7 bases and J shed 4 bases, with 16 bases lying between them. The CDR3 is made up of 14 amino acids. The CDR3, as DNA: TGTGCCAGCACAATGACAGCCCGTACCTATGGCTACACCTTC. This encodes CASTMTARTYGYTF.

The J gene is TRBJ1-3, the V gene TRBV7-9; D is uncertain. This CDR3 region has 14 residues. In germline, CDR1 is SEHNR, CDR2 FQNEAQ (reference sequence). V shed 7 bases and J shed 2 bases, with 12 bases lying between them. The CDR3 nucleotides read TGTGCCAGCACTACCGGGAGTACTGGAAACACCATATATTTT. This encodes CASTTGSTGNTIYF.

V usage is TRBV24-1 and J usage is TRBJ2-1; 15 bases fit TRBD2. The CDR3 sequence is 16 residues long. J lost 7 bases, V lost 2 bases, and 2 bases had no gene match. Germline V gene lookup returns CDR1 KGHDR and CDR2 SFDVKD. CDR3 DNA: TGTGCCACCAGTGATTCCGGGACTAGCGGGAGGAATGAGCAGTTCTTC. This translates into CATSDSGTSGRNEQFF.

The chain is built from TRBV29-1 and TRBJ2-1; a weak D match, TRBD1 (6 bases). CDR1 is SQVTM, CDR2 ANQGSEA, per germline. The CDR3 consists of 14 residues. V was clipped by 2 bases and J by 7 bases, with 15 bases between them. CDR3 in DNA: TGCAGCGTTGAATTCCGGGTTAGGGGGAATGAGCAGTTCTTC. Translating gives CSVEFRVRGNEQFF.

The chain links TRBV2 to TRBJ1-1; the D is unclear. This CDR3 has 15 residues. With 4 bases removed from V and 0 bases from J, the gap between germline ends came to 12 bases. The germline CDR1 and CDR2 sequences are SNHLY and FYNNEI. CDR3 nucleotides: TGTGCCAGCAGTGCTCGTTCACTCATGAACACTGAAGCTTTCTTT. This translates into CASSARSLMNTEAFF.

The chain recombines TRBV5-1 with TRBJ2-1; 14 bases agree with TRBD2. V trimming: 4 bases; J trimming: 12 bases; junction bases outside the gene matches: 12. Germline CDR1 reads SGHRS; CDR2 reads YFSETQ. The CDR3 covers 16 residues. CDR3 DNA: TGCGCCAGCAGCCCCCTGACCGGACTAGCGGGAGGATCGCAGTTCTTC. Residues: CASSPLTGLAGGSQFF.

A note on this clone: Other nucleotide sequences from this sample produce the same CDR3. The chain employs TRBV27 and TRBJ1-6, with D uncertain. This CDR3 region has 14 residues. V was pared by 3 bases and J by 0 bases, with 3 bases between. CDR1 and CDR2 from the germline V gene are MNHEY and SMNVEV (reference sequence). CDR3 region: CASSFSSYNSPLHF. The CDR3 bases are TGTGCCAGCAGTTTCTCCTCCTATAATTCACCCCTCCACTTT.

This chain joins TRBV29-1 and TRBJ2-2, with D possibly matching TRBD2 (7 bases). The CDR3 runs to 12 residues. Trimming took off 3 bases at V and 6 bases at J, with 8 bases between the two ends. The germline V gene encodes CDR1 SQVTM and CDR2 ANQGSEA. The CDR3 bases are TGCAGCGTTGACGGGGGGCCCGGGGAGCTGTTTTTT. Amino acid sequence: CSVDGGPGELFF.